Sequencing of this T cell receptor beta chain was carried out in a study of PD-L1 blockade in urothelial cancer. Study as a whole: Blood was analyzed 3 weeks (second dose) and 6 weeks after treatment start. Peripheral blood specimens exhibited a median yield of approximately 150,000 T cells.

Study results and limitations: Blood clones associated with the tumor expanded more at 3 weeks in durable-benefit patients.

Worth noting for this clone: Antigen unknown.

The repertoire was sequenced with immunoSEQ multiplex PCR; TCRdb's copy has only in-frame clones and lacks some. The table shows around 80,000 clones, with about 91% occurring only once. This sample's time point: peripheral blood 6 weeks after treatment start. Patients yielded 1 to 8 samples each, pretreatment and on-treatment. The V segment lost 3 bases and the J segment 5 bases; nucleotides outside the gene matches: 3. Germline lookup yields CDR1 LNHDA and CDR2 SQIVND (reference sequence). The length of the CDR3 is 14 residues. This material consisted of PBMCs, taken around atezolizumab (anti-PD-L1) treatment. This clonotype originated in a woman of 80 years or more with urothelial cancer. The chain recombines TRBV19 with TRBJ2-2; 7 nucleotides agree with TRBD2. In nucleotides, the CDR3 is TGTGCCAGTAGTATTGGGGAGGGTACCGGGGAGCTGTTTTTT. It translates to CASSIGEGTGELFF.